This is a list of T cell receptor beta chains from one sample in a study of neurological immune-mediated disorders. In TCRdb, the 5' RACE reads were re-called with MiXCR into one record per CDR3 protein. This table has just under 45,000 distinct CDR3 sequences, approximately 21% appearing once. Sequenced sample: PBMCs. The origin of the receptors is a man between 60 and 70 years old with HTLV-1-associated myelopathy (HAM/TSP). The CDR3 runs from the conserved cysteine through the conserved F or W. The D gene is left open where the match is weak. Size tells how often a clone was seen (once, few, many) or the class of an expanded clone, and some rows leave it out.

j_gene: TRBJ2-2
d_gene: -
abundance: -
v_gene: TRBV12-3/TRBV12-4
CDR3nt: TGTGCCAGCAGCCTCTTGTGGGGGCAAGCCGGGGAGCTGTTTTTT
CDR3aa: CASSLLWGQAGELFF

j_gene: TRBJ1-4
d_gene: TRBD1
abundance: many
v_gene: TRBV9
CDR3nt: TGTGCCAGCAGCGCCGGACAGGGGGAAAAACTGTTTTTT
CDR3aa: CASSAGQGEKLFF

j_gene: TRBJ2-1
d_gene: TRBD2
abundance: many
v_gene: TRBV2
CDR3nt: TGTGCCAGTGGGGGGATTACGACTAGCGGGAGTTCCCGCTCCTACAATGAGCAGTTCTTC
CDR3aa: CASGGITTSGSSRSYNEQFF

j_gene: TRBJ2-5
d_gene: TRBD2
abundance: many
v_gene: TRBV7-8
CDR3nt: TGTGCCAGCAGCTTATTGGGGACTAGTCCCTCAGAGACCCAGTACTTC
CDR3aa: CASSLLGTSPSETQYF

j_gene: TRBJ2-7
d_gene: TRBD1
abundance: many
v_gene: TRBV10-3
CDR3nt: TGTGCCATCAGTTCCGGGACAGGGGGCTACGAGCAGTACTTC
CDR3aa: CAISSGTGGYEQYF

j_gene: TRBJ2-7
d_gene: -
abundance: -
v_gene: TRBV12-3/TRBV12-4
CDR3nt: TGTGCCAGCATCAATGACAGGACCAGCACCTACGAGCAGTACTTC
CDR3aa: CASINDRTSTYEQYF

j_gene: TRBJ2-2
d_gene: -
abundance: -
v_gene: TRBV6-2/TRBV6-3
CDR3nt: TGTGCCAGCAGTTCCTGGGGTCCCGGGGAGCTGTTTTTT
CDR3aa: CASSSWGPGELFF

j_gene: TRBJ1-2
d_gene: -
abundance: many
v_gene: TRBV7-2
CDR3nt: TGTGCCAGCAGCTCAAAAGGGGGCTATGGCTACACCTTC
CDR3aa: CASSSKGGYGYTF

j_gene: TRBJ1-5
d_gene: -
abundance: -
v_gene: TRBV5-5
CDR3nt: TGTGCCAGCAGCCTCCACGGTCAGCCCCAGCATTTT
CDR3aa: CASSLHGQPQHF

j_gene: TRBJ2-3
d_gene: -
abundance: many
v_gene: TRBV5-1
CDR3nt: TGCGCCAGCAGCCCCTCGCAAGGGGCGGGAGATACGCAGTATTTT
CDR3aa: CASSPSQGAGDTQYF

j_gene: TRBJ2-1
d_gene: -
abundance: many
v_gene: TRBV20-1
CDR3nt: TGCAGTGCTAGCCCAGCCGGAGAGGGGTTCTACAATGAGCAGTTCTTC
CDR3aa: CSASPAGEGFYNEQFF

j_gene: TRBJ2-7
d_gene: TRBD2
abundance: many
v_gene: TRBV6-5
CDR3nt: TGTGCCAGCAGTCGAAGACCTAGCGGGAGCTCCTACGAGCAGTACTTC
CDR3aa: CASSRRPSGSSYEQYF

j_gene: TRBJ1-1
d_gene: TRBD1
abundance: many
v_gene: TRBV3-1
CDR3nt: TGTGCCAGCAGCCACGGGACAGTGAACACTGAAGCTTTCTTT
CDR3aa: CASSHGTVNTEAFF

j_gene: TRBJ1-5
d_gene: -
abundance: many
v_gene: TRBV6-1
CDR3nt: TGTGCCAGCAGTGGACAGGTCTGGCAGCCCCAGCATTTT
CDR3aa: CASSGQVWQPQHF

j_gene: TRBJ2-2
d_gene: -
abundance: many
v_gene: TRBV12-3/TRBV12-4
CDR3nt: TGTGCCAGCAGTTTACGGCAGACTACCGGGGAGCTGTTTTTT
CDR3aa: CASSLRQTTGELFF

j_gene: TRBJ2-3
d_gene: -
abundance: many
v_gene: TRBV7-9
CDR3nt: TGTGCCAGCAGCACCATTACAGGGACAGATACGCAGTATTTT
CDR3aa: CASSTITGTDTQYF

j_gene: TRBJ2-1
d_gene: -
abundance: many
v_gene: TRBV3-1
CDR3nt: TGTGCCAGCAGCCAAGGGGCAGGGGCACCTGGTGAGCAGTTCTTC
CDR3aa: CASSQGAGAPGEQFF

j_gene: TRBJ2-7
d_gene: -
abundance: many
v_gene: TRBV29-1
CDR3nt: TGCAGCGTTGAAGTAAGGTCCTACGAGCAGTACTTC
CDR3aa: CSVEVRSYEQYF

j_gene: TRBJ2-4
d_gene: -
abundance: -
v_gene: TRBV18
CDR3nt: TGTGCCAGCTCACCGGATTCGCGTAGCTCCAACATTCAGTACTTC
CDR3aa: CASSPDSRSSNIQYF

j_gene: TRBJ2-7
d_gene: TRBD2
abundance: -
v_gene: TRBV28
CDR3nt: TGTGCCAGCAGGGGACTAGCGGAGGTCCCCTCCTACGAGCAGTACTTC
CDR3aa: CASRGLAEVPSYEQYF

j_gene: TRBJ2-2
d_gene: TRBD2
abundance: many
v_gene: TRBV27
CDR3nt: TGTGCCAGCATTAGTAGCGGGAGTGTAAGCGCCGGGGAGCTGTTTTTT
CDR3aa: CASISSGSVSAGELFF

j_gene: TRBJ2-5
d_gene: TRBD2
abundance: many
v_gene: TRBV2
CDR3nt: TGTGCCAGCAAGTTCCCGGGACTAGCGGGAGAAGAGACCCAGTACTTC
CDR3aa: CASKFPGLAGEETQYF

j_gene: TRBJ2-3
d_gene: -
abundance: -
v_gene: TRBV20-1
CDR3nt: TGCAGTGCTTGTCCGGCCAGCCGGGATACGCAGTATTTT
CDR3aa: CSACPASRDTQYF

j_gene: TRBJ1-5
d_gene: -
abundance: many
v_gene: TRBV18
CDR3nt: TGTGCCAGCTCACCAGGTGAGGCGGAAAATCAGCCCCAGCATTTT
CDR3aa: CASSPGEAENQPQHF

j_gene: TRBJ1-1
d_gene: -
abundance: many
v_gene: TRBV6-5
CDR3nt: -
CDR3aa: CASSTSSGVAEAFF

j_gene: TRBJ2-3
d_gene: -
abundance: many
v_gene: TRBV6-5
CDR3nt: TGTGCCAGCAGTTCAATGCAGGGGCCCACAGATACGCAGTATTTT
CDR3aa: CASSSMQGPTDTQYF

j_gene: TRBJ1-1
d_gene: TRBD1
abundance: many
v_gene: TRBV5-1
CDR3nt: TGCGCCAGCAGAGGGGACAGAACTACTGAAGCTTTCTTT
CDR3aa: CASRGDRTTEAFF

j_gene: TRBJ2-2
d_gene: -
abundance: many
v_gene: TRBV12-3/TRBV12-4
CDR3nt: TGTGCCAGCACCAAACCCCCCGAAAACACCGGGGAGCTGTTTTTT
CDR3aa: CASTKPPENTGELFF

j_gene: TRBJ2-5
d_gene: -
abundance: many
v_gene: TRBV20-1
CDR3nt: TGCAGTGCTCATATCTTCCAAGAGACCCAGTACTTC
CDR3aa: CSAHIFQETQYF

j_gene: TRBJ2-3
d_gene: -
abundance: many
v_gene: TRBV5-1
CDR3nt: TGCGCCAGCAACGAGCGGGCGCCCACAGATACGCAGTATTTT
CDR3aa: CASNERAPTDTQYF

j_gene: TRBJ1-3
d_gene: -
abundance: many
v_gene: TRBV7-8
CDR3nt: TGTGCCAGCAGCCCCCGGGTTGGGGGGGTCAATGGAAACACCATATATTTT
CDR3aa: CASSPRVGGVNGNTIYF

j_gene: TRBJ2-7
d_gene: -
abundance: many
v_gene: TRBV12-3/TRBV12-4
CDR3nt: TGTGCCAGCAGTTTCGGACAGATCTACGAGCAGTACTTC
CDR3aa: CASSFGQIYEQYF

j_gene: TRBJ1-5
d_gene: TRBD1
abundance: many
v_gene: TRBV6-2/TRBV6-3
CDR3nt: TGTGCCAGCAGTTTCGGACAGGGAAATCAGCCCCAGCATTTT
CDR3aa: CASSFGQGNQPQHF

j_gene: TRBJ2-7
d_gene: -
abundance: many
v_gene: TRBV20-1
CDR3nt: TGCAGTGCTAGGGGGTGGGGCACAACCTACGAGCAGTACTTC
CDR3aa: CSARGWGTTYEQYF

j_gene: TRBJ1-1
d_gene: -
abundance: many
v_gene: TRBV5-1
CDR3nt: TGCGCCAGCAGCTTCCAGGGCACTGAAGCTTTCTTT
CDR3aa: CASSFQGTEAFF

j_gene: TRBJ1-4
d_gene: -
abundance: many
v_gene: TRBV5-1
CDR3nt: TGCGCCAGCAGCTTGAATCCGGTTGGTGAAAAACTGTTTTTT
CDR3aa: CASSLNPVGEKLFF

j_gene: TRBJ2-1
d_gene: -
abundance: many
v_gene: TRBV5-6
CDR3nt: TGTGCCAGCAGCCTCGGACAGTTACAGTACAATGAGCAGTTCTTC
CDR3aa: CASSLGQLQYNEQFF

j_gene: TRBJ2-1
d_gene: -
abundance: many
v_gene: TRBV14
CDR3nt: TGTGCCAGCAGCCAAGATAAGGACAGCACCTACAATGAGCAGTTCTTC
CDR3aa: CASSQDKDSTYNEQFF

j_gene: TRBJ2-1
d_gene: TRBD2
abundance: -
v_gene: TRBV7-9
CDR3nt: TGTGCAAGCAGCCATTTAGGCTTCACTAGCGCCCCCTACAATGAGCAGTTCTTC
CDR3aa: CASSHLGFTSAPYNEQFF

j_gene: TRBJ2-2
d_gene: -
abundance: many
v_gene: TRBV20-1
CDR3nt: TGCAGTGCTGAGGGCGGGCCCGGGGAGCTGTTTTTT
CDR3aa: CSAEGGPGELFF

j_gene: TRBJ2-2
d_gene: TRBD2
abundance: -
v_gene: TRBV12-3/TRBV12-4
CDR3nt: TGTGCCAGCAGCCTTCCGGGACCGGGGGGGCTGTTTTTT
CDR3aa: CASSLPGPGGLFF

j_gene: TRBJ2-5
d_gene: -
abundance: many
v_gene: TRBV21-1
CDR3nt: TGTGCCAGCAGGAAAGAGGACAGGGCTCAAGAGACCCAGTACTTC
CDR3aa: CASRKEDRAQETQYF